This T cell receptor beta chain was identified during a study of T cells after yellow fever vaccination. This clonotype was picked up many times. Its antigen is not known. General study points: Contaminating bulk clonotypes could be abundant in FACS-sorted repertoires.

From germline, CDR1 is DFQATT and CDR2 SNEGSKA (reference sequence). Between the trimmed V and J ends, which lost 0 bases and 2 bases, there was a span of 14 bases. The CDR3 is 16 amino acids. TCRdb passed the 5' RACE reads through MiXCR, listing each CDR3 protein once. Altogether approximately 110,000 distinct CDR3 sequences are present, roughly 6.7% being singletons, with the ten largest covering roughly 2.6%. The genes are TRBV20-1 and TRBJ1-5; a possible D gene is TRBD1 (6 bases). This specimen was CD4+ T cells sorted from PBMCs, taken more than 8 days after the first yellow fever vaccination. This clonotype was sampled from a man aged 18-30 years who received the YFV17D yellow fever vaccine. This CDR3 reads CSARDTGAPGNQPQHF. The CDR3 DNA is TGCAGTGCTAGAGATACGGGGGCCCCTGGCAATCAGCCCCAGCATTTT.